This T cell receptor beta chain was captured by sequencing in a study of OX40 agonist ivuxolimab in advanced cancers. Across the study: Ivuxolimab is an agonistic anti-OX40 (CD134) antibody, and patients were treated with it. Patients undergoing dose escalation presented with hepatocellular carcinoma, melanoma, renal cell or head and neck cancer.

Germline CDR1 reads ENHRY; CDR2 reads SYGVKD. This CDR3 spans 14 amino acids. With 3 bases removed from V and 4 bases from J, the gap between germline ends came to 10 bases. TCRdb's copy holds only in-frame clones and misses some; the assay was immunoSEQ multiplex PCR. This table has about 94,000 clones, around 86% appearing once. Of note for this clone: Its target is not known.

Study-level findings and limits: The CD4+ and CD8+ T cells in the blood had expanded clonally by week 6 at 0.1 to 3.0 mg/kg.

The chain joins TRBV10-3 to TRBJ1-5; D gene uncertain. The receptor was isolated from an adult with an advanced solid tumor such as melanoma, head and neck, liver or kidney cancer. The sequencing here drew on CD4+ or CD8+ T cells sorted from blood, taken in a trial of the OX40 agonist ivuxolimab. The CDR3, as DNA: TGTGCCATCAGTGAAATGTCGGCGAATCAGCCCCAGCATTTT. Translating it yields CAISEMSANQPQHF.